This T cell receptor beta chain emerged from a study of OX40 agonist ivuxolimab in advanced cancers. The wider study: Among those enrolled, mean age was around 55 years (range roughly 20 to 79) and about 82% were male.

Here immunoSEQ multiplex PCR was the method, and the copy in TCRdb shows in-frame clones only, minus some. This sample yields tens of thousands of clones, of which around 89% are seen a single time; 10% to 15% belongs to the top ten. Trimming removed 5 bases from V and 4 bases from J; junction bases left unmatched: 5. The CDR3 has 17 amino acids. Germline loops: CDR1 MNHEY, CDR2 SMNVEV (reference sequence). The V call is TRBV27, the J call TRBJ2-2, with 15 bases fitting TRBD2. Sequenced here: CD4+ or CD8+ T cells sorted from blood, sampled in a trial of the OX40 agonist ivuxolimab. The clonotype originates from an adult with an advanced solid tumor such as melanoma, head and neck, liver or kidney cancer. CDR3 in amino acids: CASSPPGLAGGTGELFF. The CDR3 nucleotides read TGTGCCAGCAGTCCACCGGGACTAGCGGGGGGCACCGGGGAGCTGTTTTTT.